These 14 T cell receptor beta chains were sequenced from one sample in a study of blood T cell repertoires in COVID-19. Produced via immunoSEQ multiplex PCR; TCRdb's table is partial and in-frame only. This table holds more than 200,000 clones, approximately 82% found once. Material for sequencing was peripheral blood. The receptor set was obtained from a man in his forties or fifties with active or convalescent COVID-19.

A single count supports this clone. This chain links TRBV24-1 with TRBJ1-2; a weak D match, TRBD1 (6 bases). V was shortened by 1 base and J by 4 bases, with 12 bases between the two germline ends. The CDR3 sequence is 15 residues long. From germline, CDR1 is KGHDR and CDR2 SFDVKD. The CDR3, as DNA: TGTGCCACCAGTGATTTAAGGGGGTCTAGCTATGGCTACACCTTC. Protein sequence: CATSDLRGSSYGYTF.

The table lists this clone with a count of one. V is TRBV7-6 and J is TRBJ2-3; the D gene is possibly TRBD1 (5 bases). The V gene's germline CDR1 is SGHVS and CDR2 FNYEAQ. This CDR3 is 15 amino acids long. V lost 4 bases and J 1 base, leaving 12 bases between the germline ends. In DNA, the CDR3 is TGTGCCAGCAGCTCGGCAGGGATGGGCACAGATACGCAGTATTTT. Translating it yields CASSSAGMGTDTQYF.

This sequence joins TRBV10-3 and TRBJ2-1; tentative D call: TRBD2 (6 bases). The CDR3 has 18 amino acids. Germline V gene data show CDR1 as ENHRY and CDR2 as SYGVKD. V gave up 0 bases and J gave up 4 bases, with 19 bases separating them. CDR3 DNA sequence: TGTGCCATCAGTGAGTCGGAGGAGGGTACAAGGATTTACAATGAGCAGTTCTTC. This translates into CAISESEEGTRIYNEQFF.

V and J are TRBV2 and TRBJ1-2; TRBD1 is a possible D gene (6 bases). Germline V gene lookup returns CDR1 SNHLY and CDR2 FYNNEI. The CDR3 length is 14 residues. Deletions cut 6 bases from V and 5 bases from J, with 16 bases between. The CDR3 protein is CASRDRQAGYGYTF. CDR3 in DNA: TGTGCCAGCAGGGATAGACAGGCTGGGTATGGCTACACCTTC. The full variable domain, in which reference TRBV2 and TRBJ1-2 provide the parts outside the CDR3, is EPEVTQTPSHQVTQMGQEVILRCVPISNHLYFYWYRQILGQKVEFLVSFYNNEISEKSEIFDDQFSVERPDGSNFTLKIRSTKLEDSAMYFCASRDRQAGYGYTFGSGTRLTVV.

V gene TRBV10-3 combines with J gene TRBJ1-2, with a possible D match to TRBD1 (6 bases). The V end lost 8 bases, the J end lost 2 bases, and 9 bases lay between the germline ends. The CDR3 spans 12 residues. Germline CDR1 is ENHRY and CDR2 is SYGVKD. The CDR3 here is CAIGGSNYGYTF. Written as DNA, the CDR3 is TGTGCCATCGGGGGCAGCAACTATGGCTACACCTTC.

This sequence joins TRBV7-9 and TRBJ2-1; D is perhaps TRBD2 (6 bases). Per the germline V gene, CDR1 is SEHNR and CDR2 is FQNEAQ (reference sequence). Trimming removed 4 bases at V and 6 bases at J, with 16 bases between. The length of the CDR3 is 15 residues. CDR3 region: CASSSGLYSFNEQFF. As DNA, the CDR3 is TGTGCCAGCAGCTCGGGACTTTACAGCTTCAATGAGCAGTTCTTC.

The chain carries TRBV7-8 and TRBJ1-6; 7 bases agree with TRBD1. The CDR3 spans 13 residues. The V segment lost 8 bases and the J segment 9 bases; nucleotides outside the gene matches: 7. CDR1 is SGHVS and CDR2 is FQNEAQ in the germline V gene. CDR3 in amino acids: CASHRGLGSPLHF. Here the CDR3 DNA reads TGTGCCAGCCACAGGGGTCTCGGTTCACCCCTCCACTTT.

This clone turned up a few times. The same CDR3 can be traced to other DNA sequences in this sample. The rearrangement links TRBV10-3 to TRBJ1-5; possibly TRBD1 for D (5 bases). V was clipped by 4 bases and J by 4 bases, with 8 bases between them. The CDR3 loop spans 13 amino acids. Per the germline V gene, CDR1 is ENHRY and CDR2 is SYGVKD. The CDR3 bases are TGTGCCATCAGTGTCGGGGGAAATCAGCCCCAGCATTTT. Protein: CAISVGGNQPQHF.

The chain couples TRBV14 to TRBJ1-2; the D is unclear. The CDR3 length is 17 residues. The ends were cut back, 0 bases at V and 5 bases at J, with 19 bases in the middle. CDR1 SGHDN and CDR2 FVKESK come from the germline V gene. CDR3 amino acids: CASSQDWTGAGIYGYTF. The CDR3 DNA reads TGTGCCAGCAGCCAAGATTGGACGGGCGCCGGGATATATGGCTACACCTTC.

The genes are TRBV28 and TRBJ1-1, with TRBD1 as a possible D gene (5 bases). Germline CDR1 and CDR2: MDHEN and SYDVKM. The CDR3 is 16 residues long. Trimming removed 1 base from V and 2 bases from J, with 14 bases in between. The CDR3 spells CASSLLRGGANTEAFF. The CDR3 DNA reads TGTGCCAGCAGTTTATTAAGGGGAGGGGCAAACACTGAAGCTTTCTTT.

V usage is TRBV19 and J usage is TRBJ1-4; D is possibly TRBD1 (6 bases). The CDR3 covers 15 residues. The V end lost 8 bases, the J end lost 6 bases, and 19 bases lay between the germline ends. Germline V CDR1 and CDR2: LNHDA, SQIVND (reference sequence). DNA of the CDR3: TGTGCCAGTCAATCCGATATGGGGGCGTATGAAAAACTGTTTTTT. Translated: CASQSDMGAYEKLFF.

The rearrangement joins TRBV6-4 to TRBJ1-2, with 8 bases lining up with TRBD1. CDR3 length: 15 amino acids. V lost 0 bases to trimming and J lost 5 bases; unmatched junction nucleotides: 5. Germline V gene sequence: CDR1 MRHNA, CDR2 SNTAGT. The CDR3 region is CASSDSYGQGYGYTF. CDR3 bases: TGTGCCAGCAGTGACTCCTACGGACAGGGTTATGGCTACACCTTC.

The V and J genes are TRBV24-1 and TRBJ2-5; TRBD2 might be the D (6 bases). V was cut by 6 bases and J by 4 bases, with 17 bases left in between. CDR1 is KGHDR, CDR2 SFDVKD, per germline. The CDR3 loop spans 15 amino acids. Written as DNA, the CDR3 is TGTGCCACCAGTCTAGGGACTGCCGGTAGAGAGACCCAGTACTTC. Amino acid sequence: CATSLGTAGRETQYF.

V gene TRBV6-5 combines with J gene TRBJ2-5, with TRBD1 matching over 9 bases. Looked up from germline, CDR1 is MNHEY and CDR2 is SVGAGI. V gave up 0 bases and J gave up 1 base; unmatched junction bases: 3. The CDR3 spans 16 residues. In DNA, the CDR3 is TGTGCCAGCAGTTACTCGACAGGGGGGGGCCAAGAGACCCAGTACTTC. It is translated as CASSYSTGGGQETQYF.